A single sample gave rise to the 3 T cell receptor beta chains below, sequenced in a study of shared clonotypes between healthy human individuals (dated by TCRdb to about 2020). Library preparation used the immunoSEQ multiplex PCR assay. Drawn from immuneACCESS, this table holds only the in-frame rearrangements with V and J called that TCRdb kept. Clones are partly lost; checked studies trace under half to an unresolved V gene and leave the rest unexplained. For this sample the table gives a few million clones, of which roughly 92% were detected only once. Roughly 0.15% of the sample is held by the ten biggest clonotypes. The sample was naive CD4+ T cells sorted from blood. The cell subset or site label, as the study defines it: CD45RA+ positively selected. These TCRs come from a man aged 18 to 29 in good health.

A remark on this clone: Other DNA sequences of this sample code for an identical CDR3. The rearrangement links TRBV2 to TRBJ2-7; perhaps TRBD2 as D (5 bases). The CDR3 loop spans 13 amino acids. Germline V CDR1 and CDR2: SNHLY, FYNNEI. The V gene lost 3 bases and the J gene lost 7 bases, with 13 bases spanning the gap. Here the CDR3 reads CASSDRGFGEQYF. The DNA for the CDR3 is TGTGCCAGCAGTGATCGAGGGTTTGGGGAGCAGTACTTC.

The chain recombines TRBV6-1 with TRBJ1-5, with D possibly TRBD1 on 5 matching bases. The V end was cut by 5 bases, the J end by 3 bases, with 14 bases between. Looked up from germline, CDR1 is MNHNS and CDR2 is SASEGT. The CDR3 is 15 residues long. CDR3 DNA sequence: TGTGCCAGCAGTAACGGGGACCGGATCAATCAGCCCCAGCATTTT. Its protein product is CASSNGDRINQPQHF.

For this clone: This CDR3 is also generated by other DNA sequences in the sample. The J gene is TRBJ1-5, the V gene TRBV6-5, with D tentatively TRBD1 (6 bases). V lost 0 bases to trimming and J lost 2 bases, with 8 bases between them. Germline V gives CDR1 MNHEY, CDR2 SVGAGI. The CDR3 consists of 15 residues. CDR3: CASSYSGGGNQPQHF. The CDR3 bases are TGTGCCAGCAGTTACTCAGGGGGAGGCAATCAGCCCCAGCATTTT.